This passage covers 15 T cell receptor beta chains from one sample sequenced in a study of blood T cell repertoires in COVID-19. Assay: immunoSEQ multiplex PCR; the TCRdb copy retains only in-frame clones and omits some. The sample records under 30,000 clones, approximately 87% being singletons. Source material: peripheral blood. These receptors all come from a human donor with active COVID-19. The donor label of this sample is uncertain.

This clone was seen a few times. The chain carries TRBV7-8 and TRBJ2-1; D is possibly TRBD2 (6 bases). Germline V gives CDR1 SGHVS, CDR2 FQNEAQ. The CDR3 runs to 15 residues. V shed 4 bases and J shed 4 bases, with 14 bases lying between them. The DNA of the CDR3 is TGTGCCAGCAGCTCGGTGGGAGGTTATTACAATGAGCAGTTCTTC. Amino acids: CASSSVGGYYNEQFF. Full variable domain (remainder filled in from reference TRBV7-8 and TRBJ2-1): GAGVSQSPRYKVAKRGQDVALRCDPISGHVSLFWYQQALGQGPEFLTYFQNEAQLDKSGLPSDRFFAERPEGSVSTLKIQRTQQEDSAVYLCASSSVGGYYNEQFFGPGTRLTVL.

This chain connects TRBV10-1 to TRBJ2-2; 8 nucleotides match TRBD1. The CDR3 runs to 14 residues. After removal of 5 bases from V and 6 bases from J, the junction contained 5 bases not matched to a gene. The germline V gene encodes CDR1 WNHNN and CDR2 SYGVQD (reference sequence). The CDR3 sequence is CASSLDRAAGELFF. The CDR3 nucleotides are TGCGCCAGCAGTTTGGACAGGGCGGCCGGGGAGCTGTTTTTT.

This clone was found a few times. The rearrangement joins TRBV7-8 to TRBJ2-7, with TRBD1 identical over 9 bases. The germline CDR1 and CDR2 sequences are SGHVS and FQNEAQ. CDR3 length equals 15 residues. J was trimmed by 1 base and V by 6 bases; bases with no gene match: 7. The CDR3 sequence is CASSSGTGRSYEQYF. The CDR3 region has the DNA TGTGCCAGCAGTTCCGGGACAGGGAGATCCTACGAGCAGTACTTC.

By its share, this clone is medium-sized. Other DNA sequences within the sample encode an identical CDR3. The chain combines TRBV5-1 with TRBJ2-7; tentative D call: TRBD2 (6 bases). The CDR3 runs 14 residues. V lost 1 base to trimming and J lost 4 bases, with 12 bases between them. Germline lookup yields CDR1 SGHRS and CDR2 YFSETQ. The CDR3, as DNA: TGCGCCAGCAGCTTGCAAGGCGGGATGTACGAGCAGTACTTC. It translates to CASSLQGGMYEQYF.

CDR3 sequence: CASSPGGPQPQHF. CDR3 DNA: TGTGCCAGCTCACCCGGAGGGCCTCAGCCCCAGCATTTT. The chain is built from TRBV18 and TRBJ1-5; D is undetermined. The CDR3 contains 13 residues. The V end was cut by 3 bases, the J end by 6 bases, with 9 bases between. Germline CDR1 and CDR2: KGHSH and LQKENI.

The chain has TRBV7-2 and TRBJ2-7, with 11 bases lining up with TRBD2. CDR1 is SGHTA, CDR2 FQGNSA, per germline. With 1 base clipped from V and 4 bases from J, the junction kept 0 bases outside the gene matches. This CDR3 spans 14 amino acids. The CDR3 protein is CASSLGLAGYEQYF. The CDR3 coding sequence is TGTGCCAGCAGCTTAGGACTAGCGGGGTACGAGCAGTACTTC. Looking up the rest from reference TRBV7-2 and TRBJ2-7 gives the full variable domain: GAGVSQSPSNKVTEKGKDVELRCDPISGHTALYWYRQSLGQGLEFLIYFQGNSAPDKSGLPSDRFSAERTGGSVSTLTIQRTQQEDSAVYLCASSLGLAGYEQYFGPGTRLTVT.

This clone was recorded a few times. The chain couples TRBV10-3 to TRBJ2-3, with unresolved D. V was clipped by 4 bases and J by 0 bases, with 8 bases between them. From germline, CDR1 is ENHRY and CDR2 SYGVKD. This CDR3 comprises 14 residues. The CDR3 DNA is TGTGCCATCAGTGTGGCCAAAAGCACAGATACGCAGTATTTT. Translating it yields CAISVAKSTDTQYF.

The chain uses TRBV11-2 and TRBJ1-3; D ambiguous. The CDR3 consists of 12 residues. Trimming pared 3 bases from V and 8 bases from J, leaving 8 bases between. Germline CDR1 SGHAT, CDR2 FQNNGV. The CDR3 bases are TGTGCCAGCAGCTTTCAAAGAGACACCATATATTTT. Translating it yields CASSFQRDTIYF.

The rearrangement joins TRBV28 to TRBJ2-7; TRBD1 is a possible D gene (6 bases). Germline-derived CDR1 and CDR2 are MDHEN and SYDVKM. The CDR3 covers 12 residues. V was pared by 6 bases and J by 4 bases, with 10 bases between. CDR3 protein: CASSTDRYEQYF. As DNA, the CDR3 is TGTGCCAGCAGCACCGACAGGTACGAGCAGTACTTC. Using reference TRBV28 and TRBJ2-7 for the parts outside the CDR3, the full variable domain is DVKVTQSSRYLVKRTGEKVFLECVQDMDHENMFWYRQDPGLGLRLIYFSYDVKMKEKGDIPEGYSVSREKKERFSLILESASTNQTSMYLCASSTDRYEQYFGPGTRLTVT.

This clone showed up just once. The chain has TRBV19 and TRBJ2-2, with 7 bases fitting TRBD1. V trimming: 6 bases; J trimming: 6 bases; junction bases outside the gene matches: 7. Looked up from germline, CDR1 is LNHDA and CDR2 is SQIVND (reference sequence). This CDR3 spans 14 amino acids. CDR3 protein: CASSGQEVSGELFF. The CDR3 coding sequence is TGTGCCAGTAGCGGACAGGAGGTCTCCGGGGAGCTGTTTTTT.

The chain uses TRBV19 and TRBJ1-1; 8 bases align to TRBD1. J lost 0 bases, V lost 5 bases, and 5 bases had no gene match. The germline gives CDR1 LNHDA, CDR2 SQIVND (reference sequence). The CDR3 is made up of 15 amino acids. The CDR3 is CASSLQGGLNTEAFF. The CDR3 DNA is TGTGCCAGTAGTCTACAGGGGGGATTGAACACTGAAGCTTTCTTT.

The rearrangement uses TRBV19 and TRBJ2-2, with D hard to call. The CDR3 runs to 13 residues. V lost 7 bases, J lost 3 bases, and 9 bases lay in between. Germline CDR1 and CDR2: LNHDA and SQIVND (reference sequence). The CDR3, as DNA: TGTGCCAGTAATAACTATTACACCGGGGAGCTGTTTTTT. Its translation: CASNNYYTGELFF.

The chain recombines TRBV7-6 with TRBJ2-2, with 9 bases matching TRBD1. This CDR3 spans 16 amino acids. The V gene end was trimmed by 6 bases and the J gene end by 4 bases; junction bases not matched to a gene: 9. The germline V gene encodes CDR1 SGHVS and CDR2 FNYEAQ. The CDR3 DNA is TGTGCCAGCAGAACGGGACAGGGTAGGACCACCGGGGAGCTGTTTTTT. It codes for CASRTGQGRTTGELFF.

The V and J genes are TRBV7-2 and TRBJ2-7; TRBD2 agrees at 9 bases. Trimming cost V 1 base and J 7 bases; bases outside gene matches: 2. Germline values: CDR1 SGHTA, CDR2 FQGNSA. The CDR3 loop spans 13 amino acids. The CDR3 DNA reads TGTGCCAGCAGCTTAGGCGGGAGGGCAGAGCAGTACTTC. Its protein is CASSLGGRAEQYF. The complete variable domain, with remaining parts taken from reference TRBV7-2 and TRBJ2-7, reads GAGVSQSPSNKVTEKGKDVELRCDPISGHTALYWYRQSLGQGLEFLIYFQGNSAPDKSGLPSDRFSAERTGGSVSTLTIQRTQQEDSAVYLCASSLGGRAEQYFGPGTRLTVT.

The gene calls are TRBV5-6 and TRBJ1-1; no reliable D call. This CDR3 has 13 residues. V was clipped by 4 bases and J by 9 bases, with 16 bases between them. Looked up from germline, CDR1 is SGHDT and CDR2 is YYEEEE. As DNA, the CDR3 is TGTGCCAGCAGCGCCATAAACGCAGTTCAAGCTTTCTTT. It encodes CASSAINAVQAFF.